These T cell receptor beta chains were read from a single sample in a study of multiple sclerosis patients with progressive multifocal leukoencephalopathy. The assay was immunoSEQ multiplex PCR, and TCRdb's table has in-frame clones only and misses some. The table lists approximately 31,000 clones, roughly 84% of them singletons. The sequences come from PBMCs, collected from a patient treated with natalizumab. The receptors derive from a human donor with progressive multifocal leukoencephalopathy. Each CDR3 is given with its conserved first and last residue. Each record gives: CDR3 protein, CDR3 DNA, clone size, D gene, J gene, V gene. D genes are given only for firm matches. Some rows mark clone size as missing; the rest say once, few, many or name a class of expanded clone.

cdr3_aa: CASSLNSRGTTKQYF
cdr3_nt: TGCGCCAGCAGCTTGAACTCGCGGGGAACTACGAAGCAGTACTTC
clone_size: NA
d_call: NA
j_call: TRBJ2-7
v_call: TRBV5-1

cdr3_aa: CASSQSTRAFEQFF
cdr3_nt: TGTGCCAGCAGCCAATCGACCCGAGCATTTGAGCAGTTCTTC
clone_size: NA
d_call: NA
j_call: TRBJ2-1
v_call: TRBV11-2

cdr3_aa: CASSPGAGPRNTGELFF
cdr3_nt: TGTGCCAGCTCACCAGGAGCGGGCCCGAGAAACACCGGGGAGCTGTTTTTT
clone_size: NA
d_call: NA
j_call: TRBJ2-2
v_call: TRBV18

cdr3_aa: CASSLARGGNSPLHF
cdr3_nt: TGTGCCAGCAGTTTGGCCCGGGGAGGGAACTCACCCCTCCACTTT
clone_size: NA
d_call: NA
j_call: TRBJ1-6
v_call: TRBV28

cdr3_aa: CASSQAGDYGYTF
cdr3_nt: TGCGCCAGCAGCCAAGCGGGGGACTATGGCTACACCTTC
clone_size: NA
d_call: NA
j_call: TRBJ1-2
v_call: TRBV4-1

cdr3_aa: CASSSRTSGYSGANVLTF
cdr3_nt: TGTGCCAGTAGTTCACGGACTAGCGGGTACTCTGGGGCCAACGTCCTAACTTTC
clone_size: NA
d_call: TRBD2
j_call: TRBJ2-6
v_call: TRBV19

cdr3_aa: CASTLNRFTAGNTIYF
cdr3_nt: TGTGCCAGCACCTTAAACAGGTTCACCGCTGGAAACACCATATATTTT
clone_size: NA
d_call: NA
j_call: TRBJ1-3
v_call: TRBV7-2

cdr3_aa: CASSFGTQAFF
cdr3_nt: TGTGCCAGCAGTTTTGGCACCCAAGCTTTCTTT
clone_size: NA
d_call: NA
j_call: TRBJ1-1
v_call: TRBV27

cdr3_aa: CASKRGSTDTQYF
cdr3_nt: TGTGCCAGCAAGCGCGGAAGCACAGATACGCAGTATTTT
clone_size: NA
d_call: NA
j_call: TRBJ2-3
v_call: TRBV14

cdr3_aa: CSVGLAGTNEQFF
cdr3_nt: TGCAGCGTTGGACTAGCGGGAACCAATGAGCAGTTCTTC
clone_size: few
d_call: TRBD2
j_call: TRBJ2-1
v_call: TRBV29-1

cdr3_aa: CASSVISPWDTNQPQHF
cdr3_nt: TGTGCCAGTAGTGTTATAAGCCCCTGGGACACCAATCAGCCCCAGCATTTT
clone_size: once
d_call: NA
j_call: TRBJ1-5
v_call: TRBV19

cdr3_aa: CASVQGSYNSPLHF
cdr3_nt: TGTGCCAGTGTACAGGGCTCCTATAATTCACCCCTCCACTTT
clone_size: NA
d_call: NA
j_call: TRBJ1-6
v_call: TRBV25-1

cdr3_aa: CASSSNNYPGQGNEKLFF
cdr3_nt: TGTGCCAGCAGCAGCAATAATTATCCGGGACAGGGGAATGAAAAACTGTTTTTT
clone_size: NA
d_call: NA
j_call: TRBJ1-4
v_call: TRBV21-1

cdr3_aa: CASSPTHWGSNEQFF
cdr3_nt: TGTGCCAGCAGCCCGACCCATTGGGGGTCCAATGAGCAGTTCTTC
clone_size: NA
d_call: NA
j_call: TRBJ2-1
v_call: TRBV5-6

cdr3_aa: CASSGDRSISGNTIYF
cdr3_nt: TGTGCCAGCAGTGGGGACAGATCCATCTCTGGAAACACCATATATTTT
clone_size: NA
d_call: TRBD1
j_call: TRBJ1-3
v_call: TRBV25-1

cdr3_aa: CASSGRTADQPQHF
cdr3_nt: TGTGCCAGCAGTGGCCGGACGGCCGATCAGCCCCAGCATTTT
clone_size: few
d_call: NA
j_call: TRBJ1-5
v_call: TRBV6-1

cdr3_aa: CASSKGDRNYEQYF
cdr3_nt: TGTGCCAGCAGCAAAGGGGACCGGAACTACGAGCAGTACTTC
clone_size: NA
d_call: NA
j_call: TRBJ2-7
v_call: TRBV21-1

cdr3_aa: CAAGPTSIEQYF
cdr3_nt: TGTGCCGCCGGCCCTACTAGCATCGAGCAGTACTTC
clone_size: NA
d_call: NA
j_call: TRBJ2-7
v_call: TRBV10-3

cdr3_aa: CASRLYNEQFF
cdr3_nt: TGTGCCAGCAGGCTGTACAATGAGCAGTTCTTC
clone_size: NA
d_call: NA
j_call: TRBJ2-1
v_call: TRBV28

cdr3_aa: CACSVGQGPYEQYF
cdr3_nt: TGCGCCTGCAGTGTTGGGCAGGGTCCCTACGAGCAGTACTTC
clone_size: NA
d_call: NA
j_call: TRBJ2-7
v_call: TRBV10-2

cdr3_aa: CASSQNQPQHF
cdr3_nt: TGTGCCAGCAGCCAGAATCAGCCCCAGCATTTT
clone_size: NA
d_call: NA
j_call: TRBJ1-5
v_call: TRBV28

cdr3_aa: CATSRVFRGPEKLFF
cdr3_nt: TGTGCCACCAGCAGAGTCTTCCGGGGGCCTGAAAAACTGTTTTTT
clone_size: NA
d_call: NA
j_call: TRBJ1-4
v_call: TRBV15

cdr3_aa: CASSHHWTGSYEQYF
cdr3_nt: TGCGCCAGCAGCCATCATTGGACAGGGTCCTACGAGCAGTACTTC
clone_size: once
d_call: TRBD1
j_call: TRBJ2-7
v_call: TRBV4-3

cdr3_aa: CASSPQLGGDQPQHF
cdr3_nt: TGTGCCAGCAGCCCCCAATTGGGGGGGGATCAGCCCCAGCATTTT
clone_size: NA
d_call: NA
j_call: TRBJ1-5
v_call: TRBV11-2

cdr3_aa: CSVDGRAANYGYTF
cdr3_nt: TGCAGCGTTGATGGGCGGGCTGCTAACTATGGCTACACCTTC
clone_size: NA
d_call: NA
j_call: TRBJ1-2
v_call: TRBV29-1